This TCR beta chain was captured by sequencing in a study of T cell clonotyping in hematopoietic cell transplantation. Study as a whole: Cytoreduction preceded collection of pretransplant recipient samples.

Method: immunoSEQ multiplex PCR; TCRdb's copy keeps in-frame clones and lacks some. The sample holds roughly 5,300 clones, roughly 85% seen once. Regarding time point: recipient sample about 28 days before transplant, after cytoreduction. Concerning this clone: The antigen remains undetermined.

Germline V gene data show CDR1 as MDHEN and CDR2 as SYDVKM. The CDR3 consists of 15 residues. The ends lost 5 bases at V and 7 bases at J; junction bases unmatched: 8. Study-wide results and limits: Broader posttransplant TCR repertoire diversity was predicted by graft donor and pretransplant recipient Inverse Simpson Index values. Pathologically expanded recipient clonotypes increased progressively from day 30 to day 180 as diversity fell.

The clonotype originates from a man aged 55-75 years with acute myeloid leukemia. Some clones in this sample may be carry-over from other donors' samples. The V gene is TRBV28, the J gene TRBJ2-7; the match to TRBD2 covers 13 bases. Specimen: peripheral blood mononuclear cells, collected before stem cell transplant. This chain's CDR3 is CASSIRLAGGAEQYF. CDR3 DNA sequence: TGTGCCAGCAGTATTAGACTAGCGGGAGGAGCGGAGCAGTACTTC.